The next 4 T cell receptor beta chains were all read from a single sample in a study of long-term antiretroviral therapy in people with HIV. Investigators performed immunoSEQ version v3.0 at survey level. Libraries were prepared by immunoSEQ multiplex PCR; TCRdb keeps only in-frame clonotypes and omits some of them. The sample has roughly 24,000 clones; approximately 80% are singletons. The source material was unsorted PBMCs, sampled 1.6 years after starting antiretroviral therapy. Every receptor here comes from a middle-aged man with HIV.

V is TRBV5-1 and J is TRBJ1-4, with D uncertain. In germline, CDR1 is SGHRS, CDR2 YFSETQ. V was pared by 7 bases and J by 3 bases, with 19 bases between. This CDR3 is built from 16 residues. The CDR3 bases are TGCGCCAGCCTGTCGAGTGGTAAGGGCGCTAATGAAAAACTGTTTTTT. It codes for CASLSSGKGANEKLFF.

By frequency in the sample, this clone is large. The CDR3 reads CASSSGGSEAFF. In DNA, the CDR3 is TGTGCCAGCAGCTCTGGAGGGTCTGAAGCTTTCTTT. This chain connects TRBV11-3 to TRBJ1-1; D is uncertain. From germline, CDR1 is SGHNT and CDR2 YENEEA. Trimming took 4 bases from V and 6 from J, leaving 9 bases between them. CDR3 length equals 12 residues.

V is TRBV5-1 and J is TRBJ1-4; the D is unclear. The germline V gene encodes CDR1 SGHRS and CDR2 YFSETQ. The CDR3 runs to 14 residues. The V and J ends lost 7 bases and 7 bases respectively, with 17 bases between them. In DNA, the CDR3 is TGCGCCAGCTCGAACGGTTTCGCTAGTGAAAAACTGTTTTTT. This codes for CASSNGFASEKLFF.

This sequence joins TRBV7-2 and TRBJ2-1; possibly TRBD2 for D (5 bases). This CDR3 contains 15 residues. The germline CDR1 and CDR2 sequences are SGHTA and FQGNSA. Trimming left V 0 bases short and J 6 bases short, with 12 bases between. The CDR3 DNA sequence: TGTGCCAGCAGCTTAGCCTGGGGAGTTTCCAATGAGCAGTTCTTC. This translates into CASSLAWGVSNEQFF.